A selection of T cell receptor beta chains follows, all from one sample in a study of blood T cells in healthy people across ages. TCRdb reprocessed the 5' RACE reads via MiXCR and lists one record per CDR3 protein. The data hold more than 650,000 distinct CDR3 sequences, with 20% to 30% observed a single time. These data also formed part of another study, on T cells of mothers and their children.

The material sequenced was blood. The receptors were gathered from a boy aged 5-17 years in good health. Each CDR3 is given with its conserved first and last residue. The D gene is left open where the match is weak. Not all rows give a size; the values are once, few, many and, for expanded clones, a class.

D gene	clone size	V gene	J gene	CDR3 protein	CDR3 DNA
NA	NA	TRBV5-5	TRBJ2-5	CASSLFLRETQYF	TGTGCCAGCAGCTTATTCCTGCGGGAGACCCAGTACTTC
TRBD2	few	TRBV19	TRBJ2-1	CASSDRTSGSNEQFF	TGTGCCAGTAGTGATAGGACTAGCGGGAGCAATGAGCAGTTCTTC
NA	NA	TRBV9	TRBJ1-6	CASSPKGAGDGNSPLHF	TGTGCCAGCAGCCCCAAAGGGGCCGGGGACGGAAATTCACCCCTCCACTTT
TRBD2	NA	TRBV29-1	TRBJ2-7	CSVQRGYEQYF	TGCAGCGTTCAGCGGGGTTACGAGCAGTACTTC
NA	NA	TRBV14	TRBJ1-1	CASSQQQNRVRAFF	TGTGCCAGCAGCCAACAACAGAACCGAGTGAGAGCTTTCTTT
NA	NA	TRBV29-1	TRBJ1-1	CSVVGQLYTEAFF	TGCAGCGTTGTAGGACAGCTTTACACTGAAGCTTTCTTT
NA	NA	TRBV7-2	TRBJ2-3	CASSLRAFDTDTQYF	TGTGCCAGCAGCCTCAGGGCGTTCGACACAGATACGCAGTATTTT
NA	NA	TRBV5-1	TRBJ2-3	CASSFTVQDTQYF	TGCGCCAGCAGCTTTACGGTACAAGATACGCAGTATTTT
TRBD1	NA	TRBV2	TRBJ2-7	CASSRQGESSYEQYF	TGTGCCAGCAGTAGACAGGGGGAGAGCTCCTACGAGCAGTACTTC
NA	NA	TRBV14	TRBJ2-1	CASSRTRDGNNEQFF	TGTGCCAGCAGCCGCACCCGGGACGGTAACAATGAGCAGTTCTTC
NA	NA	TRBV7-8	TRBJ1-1	CASSYRTENTEAFF	TGTGCCAGCAGTTATCGGACGGAGAACACTGAAGCTTTCTTT
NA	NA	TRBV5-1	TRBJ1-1	CASSQYGQTNTEAFF	TGCGCCAGCAGCCAGTACGGACAGACAAACACTGAAGCTTTCTTT
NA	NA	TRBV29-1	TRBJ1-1	CSVGIQGRNTEAFF	TGCAGCGTTGGGATACAGGGTAGGAACACTGAAGCTTTCTTT
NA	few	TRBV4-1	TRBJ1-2	CASSQSPGPRYGYTF	TGCGCCAGCAGCCAATCCCCGGGCCCTCGCTATGGCTACACCTTC
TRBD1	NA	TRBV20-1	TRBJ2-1	CSASPGTDNEQFF	TGCAGTGCTAGCCCCGGGACAGACAATGAGCAGTTCTTC
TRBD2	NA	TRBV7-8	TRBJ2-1	CASSLRDAGGSSYNEQFF	TGTGCCAGCAGCTTACGGGATGCGGGAGGGAGCTCCTACAATGAGCAGTTCTTC
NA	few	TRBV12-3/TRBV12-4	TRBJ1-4	CASMQGRTNEKLFF	TGTGCCAGCATGCAGGGGCGCACTAATGAAAAACTGTTTTTT
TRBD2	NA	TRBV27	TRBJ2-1	CASRPITSGGAREQFF	TGTGCCAGCAGACCAATCACTAGCGGGGGGGCCCGAGAGCAGTTCTTC
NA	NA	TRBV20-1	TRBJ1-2	CSARDRTVSYGYTF	TGCAGTGCTAGAGACCGGACAGTTAGCTATGGCTACACCTTC
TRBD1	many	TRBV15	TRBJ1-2	CATSRGGQGGGYTF	TGTGCCACCAGCAGAGGGGGACAGGGTGGCGGCTACACCTTC
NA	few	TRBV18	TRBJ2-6	CASSPAVGGANVLTF	TGTGCCAGCTCACCAGCAGTTGGTGGGGCCAACGTCCTGACTTTC
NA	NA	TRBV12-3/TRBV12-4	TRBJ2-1	CASSLRGLAPLWEQFF	TGTGCCAGCAGTTTAAGAGGGCTAGCGCCCCTTTGGGAGCAGTTCTTC
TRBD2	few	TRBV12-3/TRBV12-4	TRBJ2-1	CASSLERGGLNEQFF	TGTGCCAGCAGTTTAGAGCGGGGGGGCCTCAATGAGCAGTTCTTC
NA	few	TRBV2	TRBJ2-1	CASSEAQGTRYNEQFF	TGTGCCAGCAGTGAAGCGCAGGGGACAAGGTACAATGAGCAGTTCTTC
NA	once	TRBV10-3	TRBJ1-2	CAISEGAGNYGYTF	TGTGCCATCAGTGAGGGGGCTGGGAACTATGGCTACACCTTC
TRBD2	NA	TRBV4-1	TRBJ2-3	CASDPGASGGDTQYF	TGCGCCAGCGACCCCGGGGCTAGCGGGGGAGATACGCAGTATTTT
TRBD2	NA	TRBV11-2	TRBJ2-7	CASSPVLAVTYEQYF	TGTGCCAGCAGCCCAGTACTAGCGGTAACCTACGAGCAGTACTTC
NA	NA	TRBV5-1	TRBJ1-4	CASSSGTTTTNEKLFF	TGCGCCAGCAGCTCAGGGACAACAACAACTAATGAAAAACTGTTTTTT
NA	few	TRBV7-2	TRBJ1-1	CASRTSGPYTEAFF	TGTGCCAGCAGGACGAGCGGACCCTACACTGAAGCTTTCTTT
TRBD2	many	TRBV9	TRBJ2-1	CASSVMGTSGVNEQFF	TGTGCCAGCAGCGTAATGGGGACTAGCGGGGTTAATGAGCAGTTCTTC
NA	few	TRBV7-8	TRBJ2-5	CASQRARNPLGTQYF	TGTGCCTCTCAGCGAGCGCGAAACCCCTTAGGGACCCAGTACTTC
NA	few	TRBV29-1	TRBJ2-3	CSVELEGTDTQYF	TGCAGCGTTGAGTTAGAGGGGACAGATACGCAGTATTTT
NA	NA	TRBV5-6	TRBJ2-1	CASSLGARPEYNEQFF	TGTGCCAGCAGCTTGGGAGCGCGGCCAGAATACAATGAGCAGTTCTTC
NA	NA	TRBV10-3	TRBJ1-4	CAISESNKGNEKLFF	TGTGCCATCAGTGAGTCGAACAAGGGGAATGAAAAACTGTTTTTT
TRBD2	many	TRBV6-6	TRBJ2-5	CASSLLGAGGSQETQYF	TGTGCCAGCAGCCTCCTAGGTGCGGGGGGGTCCCAAGAGACCCAGTACTTC
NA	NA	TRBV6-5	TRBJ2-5	CASSYSAVRRGETQYF	TGTGCCAGCAGTTACTCTGCAGTCCGTAGGGGGGAGACCCAGTACTTC
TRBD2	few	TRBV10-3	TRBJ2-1	CAISESGREGFNEQFF	TGTGCCATCAGTGAGTCGGGGCGGGAGGGTTTCAATGAGCAGTTCTTC
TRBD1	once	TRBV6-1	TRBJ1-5	CASFSRDRTNSNQPQHF	TGTGCCAGTTTCAGCCGGGACAGGACCAATAGCAATCAGCCCCAGCATTTT
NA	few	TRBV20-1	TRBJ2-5	CSVAYLQETQYF	TGCAGTGTGGCCTACCTACAAGAGACCCAGTACTTC
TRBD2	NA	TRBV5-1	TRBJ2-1	CASSQLAGEVNEQFF	TGCGCCAGCAGCCAACTAGCGGGGGAGGTCAATGAGCAGTTCTTC
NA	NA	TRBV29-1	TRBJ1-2	CSVEGQNYGYTF	TGCAGCGTTGAAGGGCAAAACTATGGCTACACCTTC
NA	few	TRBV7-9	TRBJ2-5	CASSLEGGRQETQYF	TGTGCCAGCAGCTTAGAGGGGGGGCGCCAAGAGACCCAGTACTTC
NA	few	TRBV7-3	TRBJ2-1	CASSLLQPSSYNEQFF	TGTGCCAGCAGCTTATTACAGCCCAGCTCCTACAATGAGCAGTTCTTC
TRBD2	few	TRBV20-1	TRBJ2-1	CSARDPLAGGYNEQFF	TGCAGTGCTAGAGATCCTTTAGCGGGGGGTTACAATGAGCAGTTCTTC
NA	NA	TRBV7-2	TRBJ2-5	CASSLYTGGRETQYF	TGTGCCAGCAGCTTATACACAGGAGGCCGTGAGACCCAGTACTTC
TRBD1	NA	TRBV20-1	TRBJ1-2	CSARGDRGLRGAGYTF	TGCAGTGCTAGAGGAGACAGGGGCCTCCGTGGGGCAGGCTACACCTTC
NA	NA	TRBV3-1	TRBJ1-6	CASSESPDSPLHF	TGTGCCAGCAGTGAATCCCCGGATTCACCCCTCCACTTT
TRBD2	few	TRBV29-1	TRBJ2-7	CSVEGLADSSYEQYF	TGCAGCGTAGAGGGACTAGCGGATAGCTCCTACGAGCAGTACTTC
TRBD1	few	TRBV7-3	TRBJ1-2	CASSSGQGYYYGCTF	TGTGCCAGCAGCTCGGGACAGGGTTACTACTATGGCTGCACCTTC
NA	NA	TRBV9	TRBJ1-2	CASSDKLGGLTGYTF	TGTGCCAGCAGCGACAAGCTTGGAGGGTTGACCGGCTACACCTTC
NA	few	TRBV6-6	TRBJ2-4	CASSSTRQSIQYF	TGTGCCAGCAGTTCGACCCGGCAATCCATTCAGTACTTC
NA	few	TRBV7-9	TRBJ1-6	CASSWSLQGLRSPLHF	TGTGCCAGCAGCTGGAGTCTCCAGGGGCTGAGATCACCCCTCCACTTT
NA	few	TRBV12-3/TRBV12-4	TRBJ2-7	CASSLLGGSGYEQYF	TGTGCCAGCAGTTTATTAGGCGGCAGTGGCTACGAGCAGTACTTC
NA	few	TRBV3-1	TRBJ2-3	CASSQVNTDTQYF	TGTGCCAGCAGCCAAGTTAACACAGATACGCAGTATTTT
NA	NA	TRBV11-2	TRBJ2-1	CASSTAGNEQFF	TGTGCCAGCAGCACGGCCGGAAATGAGCAGTTCTTC
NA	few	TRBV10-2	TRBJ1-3	CASGDSSSGNTIYF	TGCGCCAGCGGGGACTCGAGCTCTGGAAACACCATATATTTT
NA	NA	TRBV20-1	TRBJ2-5	CSARASLQTQYF	TGCAGTGCTAGAGCTAGCCTGCAGACCCAGTACTTC
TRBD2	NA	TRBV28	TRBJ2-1	CASTLAVPYNEQFF	TGTGCCAGCACGCTAGCGGTTCCCTACAATGAGCAGTTCTTC
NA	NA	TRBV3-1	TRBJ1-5	CASSQGAGSNQPQHF	TGTGCCAGCAGCCAAGGGGCAGGGTCCAATCAGCCCCAGCATTTT
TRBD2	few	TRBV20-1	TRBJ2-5	CSAGNRLAGEETQYF	TGCAGTGCTGGGAATAGACTAGCGGGGGAAGAGACCCAGTACTTC